This TCR beta chain was recovered during a study of early T cells in non-severe SARS-CoV-2 infection. Study-level background: Sequencing of bulk RNA from unsorted whole blood was done, without chain pairing.

Trimming took 3 bases from V and 1 from J; bases not matched to a gene: 4. The CDR3 totals 15 residues. Germline V CDR1 and CDR2: SGHRS, YFSETQ. Individual cDNA molecules each received unique molecular identifiers attached to them. Each CDR3 protein gets one entry after TCRdb re-called the 5' RACE reads with MiXCR. The table has around 64,000 distinct CDR3 sequences, approximately 10% seen once. The sequence was obtained from an adult who was a healthcare worker with PCR-confirmed SARS-CoV-2 infection or an uninfected control (not recorded which). The chain is built from TRBV5-1 and TRBJ2-7; 10 nucleotides line up with TRBD1. The starting material was whole blood, obtained at baseline. CDR3 bases: TGCGCCAGCAGCTACGGGACAGGGGAATCCTACGAGCAGTACTTC. Its translation: CASSYGTGESYEQYF.